This paragraph covers one T cell receptor (beta chain) sequence. The data were obtained in a study of blood T cell repertoires in COVID-19. Looking at the study overall: The United States, Italy and Spain provided the acute and convalescent COVID-19 samples. T cells, B-cell-depleted T cells, or PBMCs supplied cDNA or gDNA.

Germline lookup yields CDR1 KGHDR and CDR2 SFDVKD. The V and J ends lost 6 bases and 4 bases respectively, with 11 bases between them. CDR3 length: 13 amino acids. Per the original data handling: Reference gene primers were amplified, and this amplification served to estimate nucleated cell counts. Profiled with immunoSEQ multiplex PCR; TCRdb holds only in-frame clones, not every one. That table gives V, J and clone size, and the DNA gave D and trimming. The table records under 200,000 clones, 60% to 85% of them present only once. This receptor was taken from a man in his fifties or sixties with acute or convalescent COVID-19. The rearrangement links TRBV24-1 to TRBJ1-2, with a weak D call TRBD1 (5 bases). The sequencing sample was made of peripheral blood. The CDR3 bases are TGTGCCACCAGTCCAGGGTATACCTATGGCTACACCTTC. Protein: CATSPGYTYGYTF.